This record covers a single TCR beta chain. Its antigen is unknown. Given a much more abundant clone one base away, this may be a read error. The data stem from a study of T cells in Graves' hyperthyroidism and ophthalmopathy. Amplification of TCR beta CDR3 regions used RNA as the template. First-round RT-PCR of the TCR CDR3 relied on the HTBI primer set. TCRdb recomputed calls from the multiplex PCR reads with MiXCR, one row per CDR3 protein. The sample shows more than 350,000 distinct CDR3 sequences, under 15% of them seen only once. Whole-study findings and limits: A model using 13 V-J features told ophthalmopathy apart from stable hyperthyroidism.

Germline V gene lookup returns CDR1 SEHNR and CDR2 FQNEAQ (reference sequence). This CDR3 comprises 12 residues. The TCR comes from a woman aged 30 to 39 with Graves' hyperthyroidism. The chain combines TRBV7-9 with TRBJ2-7; D is ambiguous. The J call is doubtful: the DNA matches TRBJ2-1 better. Sample: blood. The CDR3 DNA reads as TGTGCCAGCAGCGGAAGCTCCTACGAGCAGTTCTTC. This codes for CASSGSSYEQFF.